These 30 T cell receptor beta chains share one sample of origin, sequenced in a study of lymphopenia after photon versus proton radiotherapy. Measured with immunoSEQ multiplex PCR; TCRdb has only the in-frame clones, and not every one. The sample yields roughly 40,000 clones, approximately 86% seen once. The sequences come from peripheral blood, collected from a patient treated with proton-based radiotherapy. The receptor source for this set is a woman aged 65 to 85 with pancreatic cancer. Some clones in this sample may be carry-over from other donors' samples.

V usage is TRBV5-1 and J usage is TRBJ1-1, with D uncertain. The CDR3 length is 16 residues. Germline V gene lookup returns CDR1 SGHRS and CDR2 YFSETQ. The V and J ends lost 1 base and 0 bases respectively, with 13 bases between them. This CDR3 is CASSLSGVRMNTEAFF. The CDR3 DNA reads TGCGCCAGCAGCTTGTCTGGGGTTCGGATGAACACTGAAGCTTTCTTT.

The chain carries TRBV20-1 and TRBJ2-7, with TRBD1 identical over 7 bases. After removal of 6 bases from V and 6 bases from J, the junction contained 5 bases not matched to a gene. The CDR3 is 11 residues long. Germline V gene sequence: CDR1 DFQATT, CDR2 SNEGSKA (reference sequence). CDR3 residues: CSATGASEQYF. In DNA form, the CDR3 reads TGCAGTGCAACAGGGGCCTCCGAGCAGTACTTC.

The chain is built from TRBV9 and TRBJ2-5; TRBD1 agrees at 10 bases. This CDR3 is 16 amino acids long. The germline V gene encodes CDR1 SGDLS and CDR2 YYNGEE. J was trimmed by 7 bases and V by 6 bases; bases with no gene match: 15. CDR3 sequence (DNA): TGTGCCAGCACCCAACTCAGCGGGACAGGGGAAGGGACCCAGTACTTC. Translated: CASTQLSGTGEGTQYF.

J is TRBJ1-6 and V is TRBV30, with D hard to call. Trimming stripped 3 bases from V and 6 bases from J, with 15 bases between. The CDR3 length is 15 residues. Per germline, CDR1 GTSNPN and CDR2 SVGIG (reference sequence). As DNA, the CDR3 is TGTGCCTGGAGCCGAACAGAGCCTCCTAATTCACCCCTCCACTTT. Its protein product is CAWSRTEPPNSPLHF.

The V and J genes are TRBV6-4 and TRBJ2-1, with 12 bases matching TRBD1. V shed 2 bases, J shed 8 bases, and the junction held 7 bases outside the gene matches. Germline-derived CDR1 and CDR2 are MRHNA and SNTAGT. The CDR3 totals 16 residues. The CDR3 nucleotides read TGTGCCAGCAGTGACGAGTGGGGACAGGGGGCCCATGAGCAGTTCTTC. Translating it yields CASSDEWGQGAHEQFF.

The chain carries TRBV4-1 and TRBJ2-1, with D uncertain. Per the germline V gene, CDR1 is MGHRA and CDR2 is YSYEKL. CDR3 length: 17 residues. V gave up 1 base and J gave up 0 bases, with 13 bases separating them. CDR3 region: CASSQVSGLSSYNEQFF. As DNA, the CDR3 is TGCGCCAGCAGCCAAGTTTCAGGCCTTAGCTCCTACAATGAGCAGTTCTTC.

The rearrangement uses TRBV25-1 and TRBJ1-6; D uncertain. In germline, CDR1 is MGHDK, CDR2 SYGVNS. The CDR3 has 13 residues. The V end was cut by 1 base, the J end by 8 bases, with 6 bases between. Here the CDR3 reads CASSEFTDSPLHF. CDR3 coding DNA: TGTGCCAGCAGTGAATTTACGGATTCACCCCTCCACTTT.

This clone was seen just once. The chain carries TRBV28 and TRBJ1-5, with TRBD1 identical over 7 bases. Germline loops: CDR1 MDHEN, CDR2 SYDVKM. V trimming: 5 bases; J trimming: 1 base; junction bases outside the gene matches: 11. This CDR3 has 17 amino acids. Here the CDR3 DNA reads TGTGCCAGCAGTCGGGACAGCTTTTCAACCAGCAATCAGCCCCAGCATTTT. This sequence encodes CASSRDSFSTSNQPQHF.

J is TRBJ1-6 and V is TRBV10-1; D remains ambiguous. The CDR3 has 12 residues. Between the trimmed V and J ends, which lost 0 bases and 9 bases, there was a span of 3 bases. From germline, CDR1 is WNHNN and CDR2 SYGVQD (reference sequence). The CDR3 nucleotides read TGCGCCAGCAGTGAGTCGATTTCACCCCTCCACTTT. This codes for CASSESISPLHF.

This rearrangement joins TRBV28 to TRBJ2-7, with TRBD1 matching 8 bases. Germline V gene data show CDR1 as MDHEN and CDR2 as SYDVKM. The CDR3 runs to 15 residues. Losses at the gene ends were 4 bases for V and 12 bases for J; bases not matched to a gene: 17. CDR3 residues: CASSSGQGGHHSAYF. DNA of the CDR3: TGTGCCAGCAGTTCCGGACAGGGTGGGCATCATAGTGCGTACTTC.

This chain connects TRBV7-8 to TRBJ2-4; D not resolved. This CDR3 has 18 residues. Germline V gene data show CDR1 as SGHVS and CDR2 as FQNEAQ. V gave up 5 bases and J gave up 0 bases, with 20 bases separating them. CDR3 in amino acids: CASSPEAPEPLAKNIQYF. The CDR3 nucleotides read TGTGCCAGCAGCCCCGAGGCCCCGGAACCTTTAGCCAAAAACATTCAGTACTTC.

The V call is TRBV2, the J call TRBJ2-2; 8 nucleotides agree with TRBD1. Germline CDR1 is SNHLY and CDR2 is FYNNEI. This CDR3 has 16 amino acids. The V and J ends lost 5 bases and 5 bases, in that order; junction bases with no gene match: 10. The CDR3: CASSLYETGATGELFF. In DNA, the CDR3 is TGTGCCAGCAGTCTCTACGAGACAGGGGCGACCGGGGAGCTGTTTTTT.

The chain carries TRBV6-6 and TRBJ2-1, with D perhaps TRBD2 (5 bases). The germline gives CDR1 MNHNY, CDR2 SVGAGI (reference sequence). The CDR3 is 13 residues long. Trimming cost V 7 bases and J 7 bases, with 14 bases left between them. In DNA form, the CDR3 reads TGTGCCAGCACCCCGGACTCTTTTAATGAGCAGTTCTTC. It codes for CASTPDSFNEQFF.

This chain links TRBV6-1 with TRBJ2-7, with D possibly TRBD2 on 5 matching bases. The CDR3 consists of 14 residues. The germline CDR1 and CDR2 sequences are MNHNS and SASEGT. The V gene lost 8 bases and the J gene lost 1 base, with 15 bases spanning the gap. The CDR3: CASSPAARSYEQYF. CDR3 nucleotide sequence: TGTGCCAGCTCCCCAGCGGCAAGATCCTACGAGCAGTACTTC.

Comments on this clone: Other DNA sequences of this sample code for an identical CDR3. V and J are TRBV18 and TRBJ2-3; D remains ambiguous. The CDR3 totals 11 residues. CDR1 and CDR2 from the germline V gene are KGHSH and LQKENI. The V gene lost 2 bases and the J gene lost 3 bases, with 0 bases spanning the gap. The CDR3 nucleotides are TGTGCCAGCTCACCAACAGATACGCAGTATTTT. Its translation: CASSPTDTQYF.

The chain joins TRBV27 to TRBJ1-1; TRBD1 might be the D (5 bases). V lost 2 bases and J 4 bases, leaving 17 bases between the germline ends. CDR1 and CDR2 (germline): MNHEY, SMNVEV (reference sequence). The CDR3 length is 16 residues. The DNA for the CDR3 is TGTGCCAGCAGTTTAAGTCGTCGGGGGTTGGGCACTGAAGCTTTCTTT. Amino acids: CASSLSRRGLGTEAFF.

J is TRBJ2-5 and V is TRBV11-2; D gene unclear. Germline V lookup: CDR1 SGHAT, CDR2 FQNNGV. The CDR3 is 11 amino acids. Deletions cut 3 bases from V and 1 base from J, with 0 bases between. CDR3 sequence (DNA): TGTGCCAGCAGCTTCCAAGAGACCCAGTACTTC. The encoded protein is CASSFQETQYF.

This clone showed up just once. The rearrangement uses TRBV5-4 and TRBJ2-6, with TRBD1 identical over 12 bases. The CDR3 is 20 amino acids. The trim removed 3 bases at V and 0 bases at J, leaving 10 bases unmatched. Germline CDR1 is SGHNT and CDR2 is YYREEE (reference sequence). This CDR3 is CASSSGDRGRSGSGANVLTF. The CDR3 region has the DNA TGTGCCAGCAGCTCGGGGGACAGGGGGCGATCGGGCTCTGGGGCCAACGTCCTGACTTTC. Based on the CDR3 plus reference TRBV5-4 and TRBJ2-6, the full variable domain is ETGVTQSPTHLIKTRGQQVTLRCSSQSGHNTVSWYQQALGQGPQFIFQYYREEENGRGNFPPRFSGLQFPNYSSELNVNALELDDSALYLCASSSGDRGRSGSGANVLTFGAGSRLTVL.

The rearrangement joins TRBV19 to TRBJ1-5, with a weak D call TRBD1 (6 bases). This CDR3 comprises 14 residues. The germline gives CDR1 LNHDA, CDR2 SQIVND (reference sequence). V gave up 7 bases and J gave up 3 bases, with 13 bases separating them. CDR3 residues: CASTLGQNNQPQHF. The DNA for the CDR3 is TGTGCCAGTACCCTAGGACAGAACAATCAGCCCCAGCATTTT. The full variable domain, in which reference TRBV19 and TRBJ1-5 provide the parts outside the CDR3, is DGGITQSPKYLFRKEGQNVTLSCEQNLNHDAMYWYRQDPGQGLRLIYYSQIVNDFQKGDIAEGYSVSREKKESFPLTVTSAQKNPTAFYLCASTLGQNNQPQHFGDGTRLSIL.

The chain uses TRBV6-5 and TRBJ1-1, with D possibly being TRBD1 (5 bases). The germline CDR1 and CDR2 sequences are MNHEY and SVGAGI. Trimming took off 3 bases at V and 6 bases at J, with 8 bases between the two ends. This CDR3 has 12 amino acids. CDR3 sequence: CASSYGTAEAFF. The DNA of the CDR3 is TGTGCCAGCAGTTATGGGACTGCTGAAGCTTTCTTT.

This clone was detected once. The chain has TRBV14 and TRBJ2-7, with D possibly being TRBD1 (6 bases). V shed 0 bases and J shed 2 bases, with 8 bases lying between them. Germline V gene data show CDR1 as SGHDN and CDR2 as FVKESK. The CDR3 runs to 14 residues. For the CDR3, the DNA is TGTGCCAGCAGCCAAGATTGGGACACCTACGAGCAGTACTTC. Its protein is CASSQDWDTYEQYF. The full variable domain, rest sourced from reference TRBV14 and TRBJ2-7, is EAGVTQFPSHSVIEKGQTVTLRCDPISGHDNLYWYRRVMGKEIKFLLHFVKESKQDESGMPNNRFLAERTGGTYSTLKVQPAELEDSGVYFCASSQDWDTYEQYFGPGTRLTVT.

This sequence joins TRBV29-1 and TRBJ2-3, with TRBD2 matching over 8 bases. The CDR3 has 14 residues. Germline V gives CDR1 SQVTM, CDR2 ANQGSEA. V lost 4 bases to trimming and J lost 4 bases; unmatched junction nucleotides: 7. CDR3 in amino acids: CSVGSSGGADTQYF. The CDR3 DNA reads TGCAGCGTTGGAAGTTCGGGAGGGGCAGATACGCAGTATTTT.

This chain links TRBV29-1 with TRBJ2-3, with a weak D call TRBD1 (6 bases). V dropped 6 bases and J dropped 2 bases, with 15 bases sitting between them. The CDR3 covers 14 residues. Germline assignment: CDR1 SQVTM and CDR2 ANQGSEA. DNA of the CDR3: TGCAGCGTGCTCCGGGACAAGAACACAGATACGCAGTATTTT. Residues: CSVLRDKNTDTQYF.

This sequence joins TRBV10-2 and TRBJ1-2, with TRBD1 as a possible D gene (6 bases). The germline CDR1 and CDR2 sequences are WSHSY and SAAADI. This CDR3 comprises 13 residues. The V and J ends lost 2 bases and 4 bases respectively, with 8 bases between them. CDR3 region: CASSEGQSYGYTF. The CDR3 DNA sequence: TGCGCCAGCAGTGAGGGACAGTCCTATGGCTACACCTTC.

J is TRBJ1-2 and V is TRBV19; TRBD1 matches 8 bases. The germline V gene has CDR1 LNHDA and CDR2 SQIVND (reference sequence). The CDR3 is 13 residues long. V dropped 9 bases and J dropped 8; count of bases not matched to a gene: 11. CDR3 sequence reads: CASGFSDRAGYTF. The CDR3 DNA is TGTGCCAGCGGGTTCTCGGACAGGGCAGGCTACACCTTC. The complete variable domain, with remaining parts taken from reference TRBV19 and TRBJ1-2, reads DGGITQSPKYLFRKEGQNVTLSCEQNLNHDAMYWYRQDPGQGLRLIYYSQIVNDFQKGDIAEGYSVSREKKESFPLTVTSAQKNPTAFYLCASGFSDRAGYTFGSGTRLTVV.

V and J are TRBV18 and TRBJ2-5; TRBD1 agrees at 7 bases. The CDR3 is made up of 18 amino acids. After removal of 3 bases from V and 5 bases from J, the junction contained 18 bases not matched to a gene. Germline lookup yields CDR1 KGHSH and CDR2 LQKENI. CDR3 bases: TGTGCCAGCTCACCGAGTACGGGACAGAGAAGTGGCTGGGAGACCCAGTACTTC. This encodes CASSPSTGQRSGWETQYF.

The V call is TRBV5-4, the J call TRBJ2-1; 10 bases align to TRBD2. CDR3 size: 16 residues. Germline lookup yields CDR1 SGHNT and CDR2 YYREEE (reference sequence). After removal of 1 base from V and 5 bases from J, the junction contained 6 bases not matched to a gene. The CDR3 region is CASSLFTSGNNNEQFF. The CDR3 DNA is TGTGCCAGCAGCTTGTTCACTAGCGGGAATAACAATGAGCAGTTCTTC.

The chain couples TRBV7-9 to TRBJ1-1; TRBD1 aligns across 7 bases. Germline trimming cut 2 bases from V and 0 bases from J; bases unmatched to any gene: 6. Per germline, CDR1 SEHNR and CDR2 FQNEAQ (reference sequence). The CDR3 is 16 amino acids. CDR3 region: CASSLSPGQLNTEAFF. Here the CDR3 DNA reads TGTGCCAGCAGCTTAAGCCCGGGACAGCTGAACACTGAAGCTTTCTTT.

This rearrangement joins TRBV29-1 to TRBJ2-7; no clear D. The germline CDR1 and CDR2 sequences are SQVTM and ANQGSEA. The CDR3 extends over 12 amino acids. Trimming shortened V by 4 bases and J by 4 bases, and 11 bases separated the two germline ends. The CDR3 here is CSVVVIGYEQYF. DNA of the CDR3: TGCAGCGTTGTAGTAATTGGGTACGAGCAGTACTTC.

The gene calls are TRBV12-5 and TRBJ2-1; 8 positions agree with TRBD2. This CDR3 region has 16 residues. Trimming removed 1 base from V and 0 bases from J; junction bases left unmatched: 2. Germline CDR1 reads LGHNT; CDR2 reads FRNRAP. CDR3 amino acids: CASGLGTSGSYNEQFF. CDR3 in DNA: TGTGCTAGTGGTTTGGGAACTAGCGGCTCCTACAATGAGCAGTTCTTC.